A single sample gave rise to the 6 T cell receptor beta chains below, sequenced in a study of OX40 agonist ivuxolimab in advanced cancers. This table comes from immunoSEQ multiplex PCR, and its TCRdb copy is limited to in-frame clones, with some not included. Of about 85,000 clones in the sample, 65% to 90% were seen once. This material consisted of CD4+ or CD8+ T cells sorted from blood, taken in a trial of the OX40 agonist ivuxolimab. These receptors all stem from an adult with an advanced solid tumor such as melanoma, head and neck, liver or kidney cancer.

In its sample, this clone was seen a few times. V and J are TRBV5-1 and TRBJ1-3; possibly TRBD1 for D (5 bases). Germline CDR1 is SGHRS and CDR2 is YFSETQ. This CDR3 is 15 amino acids long. The germline V and J ends were trimmed by 2 bases and 3 bases, with 12 bases remaining between them. The CDR3 sequence is CASSFGREGGNTIYF. CDR3 DNA sequence: TGCGCCAGCAGCTTTGGCAGGGAAGGTGGAAACACCATATATTTT. Full variable domain (remainder filled in from reference TRBV5-1 and TRBJ1-3): KAGVTQTPRYLIKTRGQQVTLSCSPISGHRSVSWYQQTPGQGLQFLFEYFSETQRNKGNFPGRFSGRQFSNSRSEMNVSTLELGDSALYLCASSFGREGGNTIYFGEGSWLTVV.

The chain has TRBV5-6 and TRBJ2-5; 10 positions agree with TRBD2. There are 16 residues in the CDR3. Looked up from germline, CDR1 is SGHDT and CDR2 is YYEEEE. Trimming cost V 2 bases and J 5 bases; bases outside gene matches: 9. This CDR3 is CASSFLAGVIGETQYF. The CDR3 DNA follows: TGTGCCAGCAGCTTCCTAGCGGGGGTCATCGGGGAGACCCAGTACTTC. Drawing the rest from reference TRBV5-6 and TRBJ2-5, the complete variable domain is DAGVTQSPTHLIKTRGQQVTLRCSPKSGHDTVSWYQQALGQGPQFIFQYYEEEERQRGNFPDRFSGHQFPNYSSELNVNALLLGDSALYLCASSFLAGVIGETQYFGPGTRLLVL.

The genes are TRBV5-4 and TRBJ2-1, with 9 positions matching TRBD2. Germline V gives CDR1 SGHNT, CDR2 YYREEE (reference sequence). V was clipped by 0 bases and J by 9 bases; unmatched bases: 7. The CDR3 is 15 residues long. The CDR3 loop reads CASSLAQRGDSEQFF. In DNA, the CDR3 is TGTGCCAGCAGCTTGGCGCAGCGGGGGGATTCTGAGCAGTTCTTC.

V and J are TRBV5-5 and TRBJ1-2; a possible D gene is TRBD1 (5 bases). The CDR3 loop spans 15 amino acids. Per germline, CDR1 SGHKS and CDR2 YYEKEE (reference sequence). Between the trimmed V and J ends, which lost 0 bases and 5 bases, there was a span of 14 bases. The CDR3 spells CASSLVLGPRYGYTF. CDR3 sequence (DNA): TGTGCCAGCAGCTTGGTTCTGGGACCGCGGTATGGCTACACCTTC. The complete variable domain, with remaining parts taken from reference TRBV5-5 and TRBJ1-2, reads DAGVTQSPTHLIKTRGQQVTLRCSPISGHKSVSWYQQVLGQGPQFIFQYYEKEERGRGNFPDRFSARQFPNYSSELNVNALLLGDSALYLCASSLVLGPRYGYTFGSGTRLTVV.

In nucleotides, the CDR3 is TGTGCCAGCAGCCAGGTCCAGGGTCAGCCCCGGGGTGAGCAGTTCTTC. It yields the protein CASSQVQGQPRGEQFF. The rearrangement links TRBV11-2 to TRBJ2-1, with D possibly called TRBD1 or TRBD2 (5 bases each). The germline CDR1 and CDR2 sequences are SGHAT and FQNNGV. V lost 5 bases and J lost 9, with 23 bases in between. The CDR3 extends over 16 amino acids.

This clone was recorded only once. The chain has TRBV6-5 and TRBJ1-3, with D unresolved. CDR3 length: 13 amino acids. Trimming stripped 8 bases from V and 2 bases from J, with 10 bases between. Germline loops: CDR1 MNHEY, CDR2 SVGAGI. CDR3: CASVTSTGNTIYF. DNA for the CDR3: TGTGCCAGCGTAACCTCGACTGGAAACACCATATATTTT.